The entry below gives a single T cell receptor (beta chain) sequence along with its context. The clone's antigen remains unknown. The input lacks base qualities; no much larger clone sits a single base away. The source of the sample is a study of blood T cell repertoires in COVID-19 (dated by TCRdb to the early 2020s). In the study overall: Samples from collaborators originated in the United States, Italy and Spain and spanned both the acute and convalescent phases of COVID-19. The material from the prospective study consisted of cDNA or gDNA derived from T cells, B-cell-depleted T cells, or PBMCs. Subjects who had been exposed to COVID-19, were actively infected with it, or had recovered from it provided the deeply sampled blood TCRbeta repertoires that made up the dataset. The repertoires were made available in a free public database intended to serve as a resource for research on the immune response to SARS-CoV-2. Samples came from the ongoing ImmuneRACE study (first 160 participants) plus 1,254 subjects from 6 global collaborators. A de-identified subject ID, COVID-19 status, age in years and sex were almost always included in the sample metadata. Where available, HLA class I and class II types were taken from metadata supplied by the sample provider and were not determined by assay-based typing.

The immunoSEQ Assay, a bias-controlled multiplex PCR, was used to amplify TCRbeta CDR3 regions from genomic DNA. On the authors' methods: Nucleated cell counts per sample were estimated from amplification of reference gene primers within the assay. To quantify the absolute abundance of each unique TCRbeta CDR3 rearrangement, sequence reads were collapsed and filtered. For each sample, productive Simpson clonality was calculated by taking the square root of Simpson's diversity index across productive rearrangements. The immuneACCESS repertoire file appears here via TCRdb, limited to in-frame rearrangements. These files lack a portion of the clones; in checked studies, under half of the deficit traces to unresolved V genes, and the cause of the others is not known. The V and J calls and clone size were taken over from that table, and D and trimming were inferred from the DNA. The sample data list over 200,000 clones, and about nine tenths of these were observed just once. Together, the top ten hold less than 7.5% of the sample.

Summary of the overall study and its limitations: The amount of clinical and demographic metadata varied by source and participant and was provided uncurated.

CDR1 and CDR2 (MNHEY, SMNVEV) derive from the germline V gene (reference sequence). Its CDR3 holds 15 amino acids, cysteine through phenylalanine. Only the CDR3 DNA is retained, 45 bases long and in frame from the first base. V lost 5 bases and J lost 8 bases, and the count of bases not matched to a germline gene is 4. A second Seattle source provided samples from volunteer blood donors who had recovered from COVID-19. Collaborating institutions collected whole blood in K2EDTA tubes following their own protocols. Collaborator samples were shipped for TCRbeta analysis as frozen whole blood, isolated PBMCs, or DNA extracted from either sample type.

The specimen was peripheral blood. The clonotype originates from a man between 60 and 75 years old who had recovered from COVID-19. This chain joins TRBV27 to TRBJ2-2, and 14 bases in between align with TRBD2. CDR3 region: CASSPGTSGSGELFF. The DNA is as follows: TGTGCCAGCAGTCCCGGGACTAGCGGGAGTGGGGAGCTGTTTTTT.